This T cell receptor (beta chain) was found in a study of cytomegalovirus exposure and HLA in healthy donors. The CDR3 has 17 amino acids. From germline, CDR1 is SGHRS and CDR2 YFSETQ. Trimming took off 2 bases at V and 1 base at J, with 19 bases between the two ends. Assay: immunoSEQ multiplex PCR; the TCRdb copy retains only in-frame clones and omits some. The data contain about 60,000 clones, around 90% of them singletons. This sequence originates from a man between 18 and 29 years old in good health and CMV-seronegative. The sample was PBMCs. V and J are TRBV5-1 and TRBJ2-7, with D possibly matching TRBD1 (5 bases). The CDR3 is CASSLLPSTEKSYEQYF. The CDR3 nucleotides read TGCGCCAGCAGCTTACTTCCTTCGACAGAGAAGTCCTACGAGCAGTACTTC.